The 24 T cell receptor beta chains listed next were all sequenced from one sample in a study of blood T cell repertoires in COVID-19. The table came from immunoSEQ multiplex PCR; TCRdb's copy has only in-frame clones and leaves some out. The repertoire includes about 80,000 clones, about 87% of them detected once, and around 7.3% sits in the top ten. The sample consisted of peripheral blood. Receptors were obtained from a woman at least 80 years old with acute or convalescent COVID-19.

V gene TRBV29-1 combines with J gene TRBJ2-7, with 7 nucleotides matching TRBD2. Per the germline V gene, CDR1 is SQVTM and CDR2 is ANQGSEA. V dropped 5 bases and J dropped 7; count of bases not matched to a gene: 8. The length of the CDR3 is 12 residues. Here the CDR3 reads CSVRLASAEQYF. The CDR3 nucleotides read TGCAGCGTTCGACTAGCCTCCGCTGAGCAGTACTTC.

The chain uses TRBV13 and TRBJ1-1; D call uncertain. Per germline, CDR1 PRHDT and CDR2 FYEKMQ (reference sequence). Trimming took 2 bases from V and 4 from J, leaving 11 bases between them. This CDR3 has 14 residues. CDR3 DNA sequence: TGTGCCAGCAGCTTACCCAAATACGGCACTGAAGCTTTCTTT. Protein: CASSLPKYGTEAFF.

J is TRBJ1-1 and V is TRBV5-1; tentatively, D is TRBD1 (5 bases). V was pared by 5 bases and J by 0 bases, with 20 bases between. Looked up from germline, CDR1 is SGHRS and CDR2 is YFSETQ. The CDR3 is made up of 17 amino acids. CDR3: CASRPSGGQPMNTEAFF. The CDR3 DNA sequence: TGCGCCAGCAGGCCGAGCGGGGGTCAACCCATGAACACTGAAGCTTTCTTT.

The chain couples TRBV6-5 to TRBJ1-2; 8 bases line up with TRBD1. There are 16 residues in the CDR3. V dropped 0 bases and J dropped 4; count of bases not matched to a gene: 7. Germline CDR1 is MNHEY and CDR2 is SVGAGI. As DNA, the CDR3 is TGTGCCAGCAGTTACTCGATTGCAGGGGGCGGCTATGGCTACACCTTC. Translated, it gives CASSYSIAGGGYGYTF.

This rearrangement joins TRBV27 to TRBJ2-1; 9 nucleotides match TRBD1. The germline V gene encodes CDR1 MNHEY and CDR2 SMNVEV (reference sequence). This CDR3 contains 15 residues. V gave up 5 bases and J gave up 9 bases; unmatched junction bases: 11. The CDR3 nucleotides are TGTGCCAGCAGTCCCACCCGGACAGGGGAAACTGAGCAGTTCTTC. Translating it yields CASSPTRTGETEQFF.

This chain links TRBV6-5 with TRBJ1-2, with TRBD1 matching over 7 bases. Trimming at V came to 10 bases and at J to 4 bases, leaving 12 bases not matched to a gene. Germline-derived CDR1 and CDR2 are MNHEY and SVGAGI. This CDR3 has 14 amino acids. CDR3 nucleotides: TGTGCCACCAGAGTCCAGGGGGGTCCCTATGGCTACACCTTC. The encoded protein is CATRVQGGPYGYTF.

The CDR3 nucleotides read TGTGCCAGCAGCTTATTCGATGAGCAGTTCTTC. Protein product: CASSLFDEQFF. The genes are TRBV13 and TRBJ2-1; D is unresolved. There are 11 residues in the CDR3. CDR1 and CDR2 from the germline V gene are PRHDT and FYEKMQ (reference sequence). Deletions cut 2 bases from V and 8 bases from J, with 4 bases between.

Concerning this clone itself: One end of the junction is discordant with germline, which a read error may explain. This rearrangement joins TRBV25-1 to TRBJ1-4, with 7 bases matching TRBD1. Germline V CDR1 and CDR2: MGHDK, SYGVNS. CDR3 length: 13 residues. The CDR3 loop reads CASSEFDRDRRFF. The CDR3 bases are TGTGCCAGCAGCGAATTCGACCGGGACAGAAGGTTTTTT.

The sample holds one count of this clone. The chain links TRBV6-6 to TRBJ2-5; no firm D call. CDR3 length: 11 residues. Looked up from germline, CDR1 is MNHNY and CDR2 is SVGAGI (reference sequence). V lost 6 bases to trimming and J lost 5 bases, with 7 bases between them. The chain's CDR3 is CASRIGETQYF. CDR3 DNA: TGTGCCAGCAGGATCGGTGAGACCCAGTACTTC.

The rearrangement joins TRBV4-2 to TRBJ2-3; the match to TRBD2 covers 9 bases. This CDR3 is built from 16 residues. Trimming took 2 bases from V and 2 from J; bases not matched to a gene: 5. Germline V gene lookup returns CDR1 LGHNA and CDR2 YNFKEQ. This CDR3 is CASSQLAGGDTDTQYF. DNA for the CDR3: TGTGCCAGCAGCCAACTGGCGGGGGGGGACACAGATACGCAGTATTTT.

The V call is TRBV7-9, the J call TRBJ1-5, with TRBD1 matching over 8 bases. Germline loops: CDR1 SEHNR, CDR2 FQNEAQ (reference sequence). This CDR3 is built from 16 residues. Losses at the gene ends were 1 base for V and 4 bases for J; bases not matched to a gene: 6. The CDR3, as DNA: TGTGCCAGCAGCTTAGGGGGACAGGTGTCGAATCAGCCCCAGCATTTT. It translates to CASSLGGQVSNQPQHF.

The rearrangement uses TRBV5-6 and TRBJ1-4; possibly TRBD1 for D (5 bases). The germline gives CDR1 SGHDT, CDR2 YYEEEE. V dropped 1 base and J dropped 8 bases, with 15 bases sitting between them. The CDR3 length is 15 residues. The CDR3 DNA is TGTGCCAGCAGCTTGACGGTACAGGTTGACGAAAAACTGTTTTTT. Translation gives CASSLTVQVDEKLFF.

The rearrangement uses TRBV18 and TRBJ2-3; D not certain. The CDR3 has 16 amino acids. The germline gives CDR1 KGHSH, CDR2 LQKENI. Trimming pared 2 bases from V and 1 base from J, leaving 13 bases between. The CDR3 nucleotides are TGTGCCAGCTCACCATCACTTTCTCTTGGCACAGATACGCAGTATTTT. Amino acids: CASSPSLSLGTDTQYF.

The chain uses TRBV6-1 and TRBJ1-1; weak D call: TRBD1 (5 bases). The length of the CDR3 is 13 residues. Trimming removed 3 bases from V and 4 bases from J, with 9 bases in between. Germline lookup yields CDR1 MNHNS and CDR2 SASEGT. The CDR3 nucleotides read TGTGCCAGCAGTGAGGGGCTGAGCACTGAAGCTTTCTTT. Translated, it gives CASSEGLSTEAFF.

The chain joins TRBV29-1 to TRBJ2-5; D is uncertain. This CDR3 contains 12 residues. With 0 bases removed from V and 5 bases from J, the gap between germline ends came to 7 bases. Per the germline V gene, CDR1 is SQVTM and CDR2 is ANQGSEA. The CDR3: CSVEEVRETQYF. CDR3 nucleotides: TGCAGCGTTGAAGAAGTCCGGGAGACCCAGTACTTC. Using reference TRBV29-1 and TRBJ2-5 for the parts outside the CDR3, the full variable domain is SAVISQKPSRDICQRGTSLTIQCQVDSQVTMMFWYRQQPGQSLTLIATANQGSEATYESGFVIDKFPISRPNLTFSTLTVSNMSPEDSSIYLCSVEEVRETQYFGPGTRLLVL.

This sequence joins TRBV5-4 and TRBJ1-1; the D is unclear. This CDR3 has 15 residues. Germline loops: CDR1 SGHNT, CDR2 YYREEE (reference sequence). V gave up 0 bases and J gave up 2 bases, with 11 bases separating them. In DNA, the CDR3 is TGTGCCAGCAGCTTGGTGGCAGGTGGTAACACTGAAGCTTTCTTT. It translates to CASSLVAGGNTEAFF.

This CDR3 is CASSFDSYQETQYF. In nucleotides, the CDR3 is TGCGCCAGCAGCTTCGACAGTTACCAAGAGACCCAGTACTTC. The V and J genes are TRBV5-1 and TRBJ2-5; a weak D match, TRBD1 (5 bases). V lost 2 bases, J lost 0 bases, and 8 bases lay in between. The CDR3 runs 14 residues. The germline gives CDR1 SGHRS, CDR2 YFSETQ. The full variable domain, rest sourced from reference TRBV5-1 and TRBJ2-5, is KAGVTQTPRYLIKTRGQQVTLSCSPISGHRSVSWYQQTPGQGLQFLFEYFSETQRNKGNFPGRFSGRQFSNSRSEMNVSTLELGDSALYLCASSFDSYQETQYFGPGTRLLVL.

The chain uses TRBV3-1 (or the pseudogene TRBV3-2) and TRBJ1-2; the D is unclear. CDR1 is LGHDT, CDR2 YNNKEL, per germline (reference sequence). V lost 4 bases and J 4 bases, leaving 13 bases between the germline ends. The CDR3 contains 14 residues. The CDR3 DNA reads as TGTGCCAGCAGCCTTAGGACGGGATCCTATGGCTACACCTTC. It codes for CASSLRTGSYGYTF.

This clone was recorded once. This chain uses TRBV19 with TRBJ1-3, with unresolved D. Trimming removed 10 bases from V and 5 bases from J, with 18 bases in between. The CDR3 spans 14 residues. Germline V gene data show CDR1 as LNHDA and CDR2 as SQIVND (reference sequence). CDR3 sequence (DNA): TGTGCCACGACCTGGCGGGCAGATCGAAACACCATATATTTT. Translated, it gives CATTWRADRNTIYF. Based on the CDR3 plus reference TRBV19 and TRBJ1-3, the full variable domain is DGGITQSPKYLFRKEGQNVTLSCEQNLNHDAMYWYRQDPGQGLRLIYYSQIVNDFQKGDIAEGYSVSREKKESFPLTVTSAQKNPTAFYLCATTWRADRNTIYFGEGSWLTVV.

The chain combines TRBV6-5 with TRBJ1-6; no reliable D call. From germline, CDR1 is MNHEY and CDR2 SVGAGI. The CDR3 spans 15 residues. With 3 bases removed from V and 6 bases from J, the gap between germline ends came to 12 bases. CDR3 nucleotides: TGTGCCAGCAGTTATGGCAGTTTGTTTAATTCACCCCTCCACTTT. Amino acid sequence: CASSYGSLFNSPLHF.

This chain uses TRBV27 with TRBJ1-4; weak D call: TRBD1 (6 bases). Germline loops: CDR1 MNHEY, CDR2 SMNVEV (reference sequence). Deletions cut 5 bases from V and 0 bases from J, with 25 bases between. This CDR3 has 20 residues. The CDR3, as DNA: TGTGCCAGCAGTCCCACTTTTAGGGGGTTATCTCTCCCAACTAATGAAAAACTGTTTTTT. Translated: CASSPTFRGLSLPTNEKLFF. Based on the CDR3 plus reference TRBV27 and TRBJ1-4, the full variable domain is EAQVTQNPRYLITVTGKKLTVTCSQNMNHEYMSWYRQDPGLGLRQIYYSMNVEVTDKGDVPEGYKVSRKEKRNFPLILESPSPNQTSLYFCASSPTFRGLSLPTNEKLFFGSGTQLSVL.

The J gene is TRBJ2-5, the V gene TRBV5-6; 7 positions agree with TRBD2. Per the germline V gene, CDR1 is SGHDT and CDR2 is YYEEEE. There are 17 residues in the CDR3. After removal of 2 bases from V and 2 bases from J, the junction contained 12 bases not matched to a gene. CDR3 nucleotides: TGTGCCAGCAGCTTTCGGTTGGCTAGCGGCCCTCAAGAGACCCAGTACTTC. Protein: CASSFRLASGPQETQYF.

The rearrangement uses TRBV6-2 or TRBV6-3 and TRBJ2-3, with 8 nucleotides matching TRBD2. This CDR3 contains 18 residues. Per the germline V gene, CDR1 is MNHEY and CDR2 is SVGEGT. Trimming cost V 1 base and J 0 bases; bases outside gene matches: 9. CDR3 in DNA: TGTGCCAGCAGTTACTGGGCGGGGGGCGGAATTAGCACAGATACGCAGTATTTT. It translates to CASSYWAGGGISTDTQYF.

The DNA for the CDR3 is TGTGCCACCTATAGCGGGAACTCCTACAATGAGCAGTTCTTC. Translation: CATYSGNSYNEQFF. V gene TRBV27 combines with J gene TRBJ2-1, with 8 bases that match TRBD2. The CDR3 has 14 residues. Germline CDR1 is MNHEY and CDR2 is SMNVEV (reference sequence). Unmatched junction bases numbered 5, after V lost 10 bases and J lost 0 bases.